Listed here are 11 T cell receptor beta chains from one sample, sequenced in a study of cytomegalovirus exposure and HLA in healthy donors. PCR involved 60 Vbeta and 13 Jbeta primers. The table came from immunoSEQ multiplex PCR; TCRdb's copy has only in-frame clones and leaves some out. The table has around 150,000 clones, 65% to 80% seen once. Sequencing was done on a sample of PBMCs. These receptor sequences come from a human donor in good health.

The V gene is TRBV11-1, the J gene TRBJ2-7; 9 bases map to TRBD1. Looked up from germline, CDR1 is SGHAT and CDR2 is FQDESV (reference sequence). The CDR3 runs 14 residues. With 1 base clipped from V and 7 bases from J, the junction kept 5 bases outside the gene matches. This chain's CDR3 is CASSLGDRVQEQYF. The CDR3 DNA sequence: TGTGCCAGCAGCTTAGGGGACAGGGTCCAGGAGCAGTACTTC.

The chain uses TRBV6-5 and TRBJ1-6; the match to TRBD1 covers 9 bases. CDR1 and CDR2 from the germline V gene are MNHEY and SVGAGI. V dropped 2 bases and J dropped 10; count of bases not matched to a gene: 6. This CDR3 is 15 amino acids long. The DNA for the CDR3 is TGTGCCAGCAGTTACGGGGGGGACAGGGACTCACCCCTCCACTTT. Protein: CASSYGGDRDSPLHF.

The genes are TRBV7-2 and TRBJ1-2; TRBD1 agrees at 10 bases. This CDR3 spans 15 amino acids. Unmatched junction bases numbered 6, after V lost 1 base and J lost 7 bases. Germline CDR1 SGHTA, CDR2 FQGNSA. In DNA, the CDR3 is TGTGCCAGCAGCTTAGGCCGGGACAGGGGTGGTGGCTACACCTTC. Encoded protein: CASSLGRDRGGGYTF.

As regards this clone: One end of the junction is discordant with germline, which a read error may explain. V usage is TRBV28 and J usage is TRBJ2-3; 10 nucleotides match TRBD1. This CDR3 comprises 12 residues. The V gene's germline CDR1 is MDHEN and CDR2 SYDVKM. The CDR3 region is CASTVPGQGNLF. The CDR3 region has the DNA TGTGCCAGCACTGTTCCGGGACAGGGGAACCTTTTT. Filled out from reference TRBV28 and TRBJ2-3, the complete variable domain reads DVKVTQSSRYLVKRTGEKVFLECVQDMDHENMFWYRQDPGLGLRLIYFSYDVKMKEKGDIPEGYSVSREKKERFSLILESASTNQTSMYLCASTVPGQGNLFGPGTRLTVL.

This clone was seen a handful of times. CDR3 coding DNA: TGTGCCAGCAGCAATTCTAGCGGGAGTTCCTACGAGCAGTACTTC. Its translation: CASSNSSGSSYEQYF. The V and J genes are TRBV5-4 and TRBJ2-7; 10 bases agree with TRBD2. The V gene's germline CDR1 is SGHNT and CDR2 YYREEE (reference sequence). V dropped 4 bases and J dropped 1; count of bases not matched to a gene: 5. The CDR3 runs to 15 residues.

V is TRBV7-2 and J is TRBJ1-5, with a tentative D call TRBD1 (6 bases). Germline V gene sequence: CDR1 SGHTA, CDR2 FQGNSA. V was shortened by 3 bases and J by 3 bases, with 12 bases between the two germline ends. The CDR3 has 15 residues. The DNA of the CDR3 is TGTGCCAGCAGCTTTGGGTCAGGGGACAATCAGCCCCAGCATTTT. Amino acids: CASSFGSGDNQPQHF.

This clone appeared a few times. The rearrangement joins TRBV11-3 to TRBJ2-1; possibly TRBD2 for D (6 bases). The V and J ends lost 5 bases and 2 bases respectively, with 22 bases between them. The CDR3 is 18 amino acids. The germline V gene encodes CDR1 SGHNT and CDR2 YENEEA. The chain's CDR3 is CASSPGTGQKKTYNEQFF. The CDR3 DNA is TGTGCCAGCAGCCCCGGGACTGGGCAGAAGAAGACCTACAATGAGCAGTTCTTC.

The count of this clone is one. The rearrangement uses TRBV4-3 and TRBJ1-2; D is uncertain. Germline V lookup: CDR1 LGHNA, CDR2 YSLEER. The CDR3 runs to 13 residues. The V end was cut by 0 bases, the J end by 13 bases, with 15 bases between. CDR3 sequence: CASSQDTTTRSTF. Written as DNA, the CDR3 is TGCGCCAGCAGCCAAGATACGACCACTAGGAGCACCTTC.

This clone was found a few times. V and J are TRBV4-3 and TRBJ2-1; D unclear. V was trimmed by 0 bases and J by 6 bases, leaving 3 bases between them. The CDR3 is 12 amino acids. Germline V gene lookup returns CDR1 LGHNA and CDR2 YSLEER. Here the CDR3 DNA reads TGCGCCAGCAGCCAAGACCGCAATGAGCAGTTCTTC. This sequence encodes CASSQDRNEQFF.

The chain is built from TRBV15 and TRBJ2-4, with 8 bases aligning to TRBD2. The J segment lost 8 bases and the V segment lost 1 base, leaving 13 bases of the junction unmatched. Per the germline V gene, CDR1 is LNHNV and CDR2 is YYDKDF (reference sequence). The CDR3 covers 17 residues. The CDR3 protein is CATSRGKGTSGSYIQYF. The CDR3 coding sequence is TGTGCCACCAGCAGAGGAAAGGGAACCAGCGGGAGTTACATTCAGTACTTC.

The chain is built from TRBV7-9 and TRBJ2-3, with 7 bases matching TRBD2. Germline CDR1 and CDR2: SEHNR and FQNEAQ (reference sequence). The V segment lost 5 bases and the J segment 0 bases; nucleotides outside the gene matches: 11. The CDR3 consists of 17 residues. The CDR3 reads CASSPPGGGRSTDTQYF. CDR3 bases: TGTGCCAGCAGCCCTCCCGGGGGAGGGCGTAGCACAGATACGCAGTATTTT.